This entry lists 23 T cell receptor beta chains sequenced from one sample in a study of blood T cell repertoires in COVID-19. TCRdb's copy holds only in-frame clones and misses some; the assay was immunoSEQ multiplex PCR. This sample has under 250,000 clones, with about nine tenths found just once. The sample was peripheral blood. These receptors all stem from a man aged 55 to 69 with acute or convalescent COVID-19.

This clone appeared a single time. This rearrangement joins TRBV9 to TRBJ2-1; 10 nucleotides align to TRBD2. Per germline, CDR1 SGDLS and CDR2 YYNGEE. This CDR3 comprises 19 residues. V was pared by 0 bases and J by 5 bases, with 14 bases of the junction left unmatched. CDR3 bases: TGTGCCAGCAGCGTAGCTCCAGCGGGAGGGCGGTTATTTGACAATGAGCAGTTCTTC. This sequence encodes CASSVAPAGGRLFDNEQFF.

The V gene is TRBV7-9, the J gene TRBJ2-5; 11 bases are shared with TRBD1. This CDR3 region has 19 residues. V was clipped by 5 bases and J by 1 base; unmatched bases: 15. Germline V gene sequence: CDR1 SEHNR, CDR2 FQNEAQ (reference sequence). The DNA of the CDR3 is TGTGCCAGCAGCCCATTTCGGGACAGGGGGTTTAACCTCCAAGAGACCCAGTACTTC. This translates into CASSPFRDRGFNLQETQYF.

This sequence joins TRBV6-6 and TRBJ2-4, with 8 bases identical to TRBD1. The germline CDR1 and CDR2 sequences are MNHNY and SVGAGI (reference sequence). J lost 8 bases, V lost 2 bases, and 2 bases had no gene match. The CDR3 runs 13 residues. DNA for the CDR3: TGTGCCAGCAGTTACCCGGACAGGGACATTCAGTACTTC. Protein product: CASSYPDRDIQYF.

This clone was detected a few times. The chain employs TRBV30 and TRBJ2-7; 10 nucleotides match TRBD1. Germline values: CDR1 GTSNPN, CDR2 SVGIG (reference sequence). The CDR3 loop spans 14 amino acids. Losses at the gene ends were 1 base for V and 3 bases for J; bases not matched to a gene: 3. Here the CDR3 reads CAWSEGDRGYEQYF. For the CDR3, the DNA is TGTGCCTGGAGTGAAGGGGACAGGGGCTACGAGCAGTACTTC.

For the CDR3, the DNA is TGTGCCAGCACCGGGACAGGGGGTTTCACTGAAGCTTTCTTT. It codes for CASTGTGGFTEAFF. The gene calls are TRBV6-6 and TRBJ1-1, with 11 bases fitting TRBD1. CDR1 and CDR2 from the germline V gene are MNHNY and SVGAGI (reference sequence). This CDR3 is built from 14 residues. V trimming: 7 bases; J trimming: 4 bases; junction bases outside the gene matches: 5.

This chain uses TRBV6-5 with TRBJ1-3, with a possible D match to TRBD1 (5 bases). The CDR3 runs to 16 residues. CDR1 MNHEY and CDR2 SVGAGI come from the germline V gene. With 0 bases removed from V and 0 bases from J, the gap between germline ends came to 9 bases. DNA of the CDR3: TGTGCCAGCAGTTACTCGGGGCAGAACTCTGGAAACACCATATATTTT. It encodes CASSYSGQNSGNTIYF.

This clone occurred a few times. V gene TRBV4-3 combines with J gene TRBJ2-3; 7 bases map to TRBD1. The CDR3 sequence is 15 residues long. The V segment lost 4 bases and the J segment 5 bases; nucleotides outside the gene matches: 9. Germline values: CDR1 LGHNA, CDR2 YSLEER. The CDR3 protein is CASSPRQGRRDTQYF. CDR3 sequence (DNA): TGCGCCAGCAGCCCCCGACAGGGAAGAAGAGATACGCAGTATTTT.

This sequence joins TRBV5-8 and TRBJ1-1; D might be TRBD1 (5 bases). CDR3 length: 15 amino acids. V was shortened by 1 base and J by 2 bases, with 12 bases between the two germline ends. Germline CDR1 SGHTS, CDR2 YDEGEE. CDR3 sequence: CASSLYGHVNTEAFF. DNA for the CDR3: TGTGCCAGCAGCTTGTACGGACACGTCAACACTGAAGCTTTCTTT. Drawing the rest from reference TRBV5-8 and TRBJ1-1, the complete variable domain is EAGVTQSPTHLIKTRGQQATLRCSPISGHTSVYWYQQALGLGLQFLLWYDEGEERNRGNFPPRFSGRQFPNYSSELNVNALELEDSALYLCASSLYGHVNTEAFFGQGTRLTVV.

The chain has TRBV28 and TRBJ1-2, with no clear D. CDR1 is MDHEN and CDR2 is SYDVKM in the germline V gene. The CDR3 is made up of 13 amino acids. V gave up 5 bases and J gave up 3 bases, with 10 bases separating them. Here the CDR3 reads CASSPGFDYGYTF. CDR3 nucleotide sequence: TGTGCCAGCAGTCCCGGGTTTGACTATGGCTACACCTTC.

This sequence joins TRBV6-4 and TRBJ2-3; D might be TRBD1 (5 bases). In germline, CDR1 is MRHNA, CDR2 SNTAGT. The germline V and J ends were trimmed by 5 bases and 1 base, with 25 bases remaining between them. CDR3 length: 19 amino acids. CDR3 DNA: TGTGCCAGCAGTAAAGCTTCTTTTACTGGAGTGACAGGCACAGATACGCAGTATTTT. Translating it yields CASSKASFTGVTGTDTQYF.

The chain recombines TRBV15 with TRBJ2-1; 7 nucleotides match TRBD1. The J segment lost 0 bases and the V segment lost 3 bases, leaving 5 bases of the junction unmatched. The CDR3 sequence is 16 residues long. CDR1 and CDR2 from the germline V gene are LNHNV and YYDKDF (reference sequence). CDR3 DNA: TGTGCCACCAGCAGGGGACAGATGAGCTCCTACAATGAGCAGTTCTTC. Translating it yields CATSRGQMSSYNEQFF.

The chain is built from TRBV28 and TRBJ2-1; the D gene is possibly TRBD2 (6 bases). The V end lost 4 bases, the J end lost 5 bases, and 18 bases lay between the germline ends. This CDR3 region has 16 residues. Per the germline V gene, CDR1 is MDHEN and CDR2 is SYDVKM. The CDR3 spells CASSSPESGYHNEQFF. The CDR3 DNA follows: TGTGCCAGCAGTTCTCCGGAGAGCGGGTACCACAATGAGCAGTTCTTC.

V usage is TRBV7-2 and J usage is TRBJ2-1, with TRBD2 identical over 7 bases. Losses at the gene ends were 6 bases for V and 2 bases for J; bases not matched to a gene: 7. This CDR3 is 15 amino acids long. Germline values: CDR1 SGHTA, CDR2 FQGNSA. As DNA, the CDR3 is TGTGCCAGCAGAAGGAGCGGGGCTACCTACAATGAGCAGTTCTTC. This encodes CASRRSGATYNEQFF.

CDR3 sequence reads: CASSPGGFRETQYF. CDR3 DNA: TGTGCCAGCAGCCCAGGTGGCTTTCGGGAGACCCAGTACTTC. The chain recombines TRBV13 with TRBJ2-5; D remains unclear. The CDR3 has 14 amino acids. The V gene lost 5 bases and the J gene lost 5 bases, with 15 bases spanning the gap. Germline lookup yields CDR1 PRHDT and CDR2 FYEKMQ (reference sequence).

The chain has TRBV11-2 and TRBJ1-4; TRBD1 aligns across 8 bases. Germline CDR1 and CDR2: SGHAT and FQNNGV. The CDR3 totals 13 residues. V shed 5 bases, J shed 6 bases, and the junction held 2 bases outside the gene matches. Written as DNA, the CDR3 is TGTGCCAGCAGCCCGGACAGGGATGAAAAACTGTTTTTT. Protein sequence: CASSPDRDEKLFF.

This clone has just one count. The chain links TRBV4-1 to TRBJ2-7; the match to TRBD1 covers 9 bases. The V and J ends lost 2 bases and 4 bases, in that order; junction bases with no gene match: 3. The CDR3 covers 14 residues. Per germline, CDR1 MGHRA and CDR2 YSYEKL. The CDR3 DNA follows: TGCGCCAGCAGCCAAAGACAGGGGGGGTACGAGCAGTACTTC. Its protein product is CASSQRQGGYEQYF.

V and J are TRBV10-3 and TRBJ2-7; 7 bases fit TRBD2. This CDR3 is built from 14 residues. Looked up from germline, CDR1 is ENHRY and CDR2 is SYGVKD. J gave up 3 bases and V 8 bases, and 10 bases lay outside the gene matches. The CDR3 loop reads CAISKGLEDYEQYF. CDR3 coding DNA: TGTGCCATCTCCAAAGGACTAGAAGACTACGAGCAGTACTTC.

The CDR3 nucleotides read TGTGCCAGCAGCCGCGGGGGGACAGTCAGTGGCTACACCTTC. Translation: CASSRGGTVSGYTF. This chain uses TRBV7-2 with TRBJ1-2; 7 bases fit TRBD1. The CDR3 is made up of 14 amino acids. Per the germline V gene, CDR1 is SGHTA and CDR2 is FQGNSA. The trim removed 5 bases at V and 7 bases at J, leaving 10 bases unmatched.

The chain couples TRBV4-1 to TRBJ2-1, with no clear D. Germline V gene sequence: CDR1 MGHRA, CDR2 YSYEKL. The CDR3 covers 14 residues. Trimming took off 5 bases at V and 6 bases at J, with 14 bases between the two ends. CDR3 protein: CASSGLDSLNEQFF. For the CDR3, the DNA is TGCGCCAGCAGCGGATTAGACTCCCTCAATGAGCAGTTCTTC.

J is TRBJ2-7 and V is TRBV15; TRBD2 matches at 13 bases. The trim removed 2 bases at V and 0 bases at J, leaving 4 bases unmatched. Germline V gene sequence: CDR1 LNHNV, CDR2 YYDKDF (reference sequence). This CDR3 spans 17 amino acids. CDR3 DNA: TGTGCCACCAGCAGAAAGGGACTAGCGGGGAGCTCCTACGAGCAGTACTTC. Protein: CATSRKGLAGSSYEQYF.

This sequence joins TRBV5-1 and TRBJ2-7, with 8 bases identical to TRBD2. The CDR3 consists of 14 residues. V lost 2 bases, J lost 3 bases, and 4 bases stayed unmatched. CDR1 and CDR2 from the germline V gene are SGHRS and YFSETQ. The CDR3 DNA reads TGCGCCAGCAGCTTCAGCGGGGGAGTCTACGAGCAGTACTTC. Translating it yields CASSFSGGVYEQYF. The full variable domain, its missing parts supplied by reference TRBV5-1 and TRBJ2-7, is KAGVTQTPRYLIKTRGQQVTLSCSPISGHRSVSWYQQTPGQGLQFLFEYFSETQRNKGNFPGRFSGRQFSNSRSEMNVSTLELGDSALYLCASSFSGGVYEQYFGPGTRLTVT.

V is TRBV9 and J is TRBJ2-3; D unresolved. The V and J ends lost 0 bases and 1 base respectively, with 12 bases between them. The CDR3 has 16 residues. The V gene's germline CDR1 is SGDLS and CDR2 YYNGEE. CDR3 nucleotide sequence: TGTGCCAGCAGCGTAGGGGCTCCAAGACGCACAGATACGCAGTATTTT. Amino acid sequence: CASSVGAPRRTDTQYF.

The gene calls are TRBV30 and TRBJ1-1; 9 nucleotides match TRBD1. This CDR3 has 15 amino acids. V lost 3 bases and J lost 3; bases outside the gene matches: 8. Germline V gene lookup returns CDR1 GTSNPN and CDR2 SVGIG (reference sequence). As DNA, the CDR3 is TGTGCCTGGAGCCCTCCTTGGGACAGGGACACTGAAGCTTTCTTT. Its protein product is CAWSPPWDRDTEAFF. The complete variable domain, with remaining parts taken from reference TRBV30 and TRBJ1-1, reads SQTIHQWPATLVQPVGSPLSLECTVEGTSNPNLYWYRQAAGRGLQLLFYSVGIGQISSEVPQNLSASRPQDRQFILSSKKLLLSDSGFYLCAWSPPWDRDTEAFFGQGTRLTVV.